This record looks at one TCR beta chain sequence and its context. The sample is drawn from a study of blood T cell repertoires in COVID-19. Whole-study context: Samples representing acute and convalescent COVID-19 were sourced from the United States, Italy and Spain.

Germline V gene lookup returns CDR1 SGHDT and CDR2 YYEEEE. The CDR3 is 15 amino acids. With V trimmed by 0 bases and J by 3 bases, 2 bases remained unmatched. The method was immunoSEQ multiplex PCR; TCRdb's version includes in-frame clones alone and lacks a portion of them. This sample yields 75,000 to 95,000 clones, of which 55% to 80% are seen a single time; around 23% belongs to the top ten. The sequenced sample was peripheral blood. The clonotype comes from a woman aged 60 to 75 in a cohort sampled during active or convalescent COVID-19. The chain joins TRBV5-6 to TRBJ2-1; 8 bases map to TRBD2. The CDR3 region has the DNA TGTGCCAGCAGCTTGGTTCTAGCGGGCTACAATGAGCAGTTCTTC. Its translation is CASSLVLAGYNEQFF.